This T cell receptor beta chain was identified in a study of beta chain features in type 1 diabetes. Broader study findings: There were fewer insertions and more deletions at the VDJ junctions of type 1 diabetes patients.

The authors took one heparinised blood draw, averaging roughly 120 mL, from each donor. Worth noting for this clone: Its antigen is not identified.

TCRB transcripts that were expressed got sequenced, as all of the isolated RNA had been reverse transcribed. Clones were read by immunoSEQ multiplex PCR, and TCRdb kept only the in-frame ones, dropping some. Of roughly 450,000 clones detected, roughly 14% appear once; the ten largest clones hold approximately 0.038%. The TCR sequence derives from a man aged 25-40 years in good health. Sequenced input: naive CD4+ T cells from blood.

CDR3 protein: CSVDLGPATANTGELFF. The CDR3 DNA reads TGCAGCGTTGACCTTGGCCCAGCCACAGCAAACACCGGGGAGCTGTTTTTT. The chain employs TRBV29-1 and TRBJ2-2, with no clear D. The CDR3 sequence is 17 residues long. Germline lookup yields CDR1 SQVTM and CDR2 ANQGSEA. Trimming removed 3 bases at V and 2 bases at J, with 19 bases between.